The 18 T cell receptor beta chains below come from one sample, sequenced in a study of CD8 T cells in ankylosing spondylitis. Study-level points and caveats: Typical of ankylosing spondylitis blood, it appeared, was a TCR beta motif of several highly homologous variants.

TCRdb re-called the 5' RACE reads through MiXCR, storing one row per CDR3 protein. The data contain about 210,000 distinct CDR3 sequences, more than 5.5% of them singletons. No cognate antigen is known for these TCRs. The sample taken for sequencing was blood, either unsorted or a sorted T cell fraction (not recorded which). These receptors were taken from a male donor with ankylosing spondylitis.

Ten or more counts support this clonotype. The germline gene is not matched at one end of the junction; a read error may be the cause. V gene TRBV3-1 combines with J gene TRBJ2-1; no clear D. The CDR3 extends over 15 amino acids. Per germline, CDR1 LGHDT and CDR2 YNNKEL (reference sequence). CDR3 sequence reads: CASSQEGFSFNEQFF. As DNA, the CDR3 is TGTGCCAGCAGCCAAGAAGGCTTCTCCTTCAATGAGCAGTTCTTC.

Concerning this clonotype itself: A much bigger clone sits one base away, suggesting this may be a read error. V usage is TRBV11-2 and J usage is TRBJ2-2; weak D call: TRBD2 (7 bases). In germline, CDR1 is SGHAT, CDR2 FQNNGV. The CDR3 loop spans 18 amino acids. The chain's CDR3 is CASTSRWGGAENTGELSF. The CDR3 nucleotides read TGTGCCAGCACCTCAAGATGGGGGGGGGCGGAGAACACCGGGGAGCTGTCTTTT.

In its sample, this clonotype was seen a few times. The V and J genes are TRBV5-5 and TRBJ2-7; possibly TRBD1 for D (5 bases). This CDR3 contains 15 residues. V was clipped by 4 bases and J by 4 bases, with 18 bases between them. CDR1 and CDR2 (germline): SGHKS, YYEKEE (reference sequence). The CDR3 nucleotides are TGTGCCAGCAGCCCCAGCTGGACACATTATTACGAGCAGTACTTC. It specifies CASSPSWTHYYEQYF.

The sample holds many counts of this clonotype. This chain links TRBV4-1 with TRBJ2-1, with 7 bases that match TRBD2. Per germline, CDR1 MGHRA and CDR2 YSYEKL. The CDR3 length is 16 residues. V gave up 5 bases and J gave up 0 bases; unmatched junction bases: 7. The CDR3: CASSISGRSSYNEQFF. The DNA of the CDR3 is TGCGCCAGCAGCATCTCCGGGAGGAGCTCCTACAATGAGCAGTTCTTC.

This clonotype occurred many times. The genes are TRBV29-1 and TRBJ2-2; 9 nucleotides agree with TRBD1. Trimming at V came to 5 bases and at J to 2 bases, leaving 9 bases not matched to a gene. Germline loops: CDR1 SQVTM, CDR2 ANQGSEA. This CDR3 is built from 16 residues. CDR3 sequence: CSVKTGGRPNTGELFF. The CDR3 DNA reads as TGCAGCGTTAAGACAGGGGGAAGGCCCAACACCGGGGAGCTGTTTTTT.

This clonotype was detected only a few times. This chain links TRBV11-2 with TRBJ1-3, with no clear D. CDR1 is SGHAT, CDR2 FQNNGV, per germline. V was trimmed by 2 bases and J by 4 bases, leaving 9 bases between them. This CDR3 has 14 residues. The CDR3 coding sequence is TGTGCCAGCAGCTTACTAACAGACGGAAACACCATATATTTT. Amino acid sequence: CASSLLTDGNTIYF.

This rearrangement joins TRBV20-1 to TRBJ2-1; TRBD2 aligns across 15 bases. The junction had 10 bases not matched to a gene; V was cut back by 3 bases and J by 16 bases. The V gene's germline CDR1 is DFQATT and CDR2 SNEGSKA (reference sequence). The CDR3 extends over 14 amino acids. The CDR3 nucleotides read TGCAGTGCTAGTGGCGGACTAGCGGGAGGGACGGTCTTCTTC. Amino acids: CSASGGLAGGTVFF.

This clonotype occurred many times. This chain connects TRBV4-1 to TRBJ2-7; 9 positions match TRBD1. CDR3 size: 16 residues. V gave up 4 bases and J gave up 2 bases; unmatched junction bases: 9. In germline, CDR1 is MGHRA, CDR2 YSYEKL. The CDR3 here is CASSPGKGQGPYEQYF. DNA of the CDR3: TGCGCCAGCAGCCCAGGGAAGGGACAGGGTCCCTACGAGCAGTACTTC.

CDR3 region: CASSSWQGAVNEQFF. The DNA for the CDR3 is TGTGCCAGCAGCTCCTGGCAGGGGGCAGTGAATGAGCAGTTCTTC. The chain carries TRBV7-9 and TRBJ2-1; 8 bases fit TRBD1. V was pared by 4 bases and J by 7 bases, with 9 bases of the junction left unmatched. The CDR3 length is 15 residues. CDR1 SEHNR and CDR2 FQNEAQ come from the germline V gene (reference sequence).

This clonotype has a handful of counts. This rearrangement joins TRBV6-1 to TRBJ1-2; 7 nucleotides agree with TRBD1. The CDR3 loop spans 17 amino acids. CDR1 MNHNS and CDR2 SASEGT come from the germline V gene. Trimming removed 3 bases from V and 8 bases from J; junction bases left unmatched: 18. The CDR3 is CASSDPLTGDPAGGYTF. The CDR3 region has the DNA TGTGCCAGCAGTGACCCGTTAACAGGGGACCCGGCGGGGGGCTACACCTTC.

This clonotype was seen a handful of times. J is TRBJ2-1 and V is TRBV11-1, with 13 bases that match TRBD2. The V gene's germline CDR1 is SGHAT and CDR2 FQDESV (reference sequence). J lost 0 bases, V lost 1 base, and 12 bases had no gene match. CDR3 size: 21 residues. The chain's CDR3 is CASSLELRGTSGTSSYNEQFF. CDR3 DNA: TGTGCCAGCAGCTTAGAACTAAGGGGGACTAGCGGGACTAGCTCCTACAATGAGCAGTTCTTC.

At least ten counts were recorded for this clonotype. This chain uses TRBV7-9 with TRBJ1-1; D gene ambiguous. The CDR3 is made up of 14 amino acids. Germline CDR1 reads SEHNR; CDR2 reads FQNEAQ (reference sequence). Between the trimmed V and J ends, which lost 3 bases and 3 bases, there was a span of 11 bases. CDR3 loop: CASSFMAGYTEAFF. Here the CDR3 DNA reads TGTGCCAGCAGCTTCATGGCAGGTTACACTGAAGCTTTCTTT.

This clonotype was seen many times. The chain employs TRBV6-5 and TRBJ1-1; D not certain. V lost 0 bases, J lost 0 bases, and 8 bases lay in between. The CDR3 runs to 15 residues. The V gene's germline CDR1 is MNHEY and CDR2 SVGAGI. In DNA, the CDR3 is TGTGCCAGCAGTTACTCGAGGCGGATGAACACTGAAGCTTTCTTT. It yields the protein CASSYSRRMNTEAFF.

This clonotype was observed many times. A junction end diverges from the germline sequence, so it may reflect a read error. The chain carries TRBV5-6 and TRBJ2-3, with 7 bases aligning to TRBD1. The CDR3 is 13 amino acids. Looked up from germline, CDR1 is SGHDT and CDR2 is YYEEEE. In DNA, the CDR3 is TGTGCCAGCAGCTTACTCCGGGGACAGAACCAGTTTTTT. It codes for CASSLLRGQNQFF.

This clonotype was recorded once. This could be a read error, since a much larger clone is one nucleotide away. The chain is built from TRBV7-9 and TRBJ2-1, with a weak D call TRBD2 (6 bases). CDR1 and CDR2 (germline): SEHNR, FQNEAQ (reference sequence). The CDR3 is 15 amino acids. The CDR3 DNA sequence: TGTGCCAGCAGCTTACTAGCGACTTCCTACAATGAGCAGTCCTTC. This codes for CASSLLATSYNEQSF.

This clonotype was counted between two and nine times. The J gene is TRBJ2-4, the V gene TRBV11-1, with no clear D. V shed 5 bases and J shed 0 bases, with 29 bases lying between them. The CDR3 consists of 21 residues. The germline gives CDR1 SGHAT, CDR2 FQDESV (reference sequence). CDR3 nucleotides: TGTGCCAGCAGCCCCATGAAGGCGACGGAGCGCGCCGACCTAGCCAAAAACATTCAGTACTTC. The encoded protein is CASSPMKATERADLAKNIQYF.

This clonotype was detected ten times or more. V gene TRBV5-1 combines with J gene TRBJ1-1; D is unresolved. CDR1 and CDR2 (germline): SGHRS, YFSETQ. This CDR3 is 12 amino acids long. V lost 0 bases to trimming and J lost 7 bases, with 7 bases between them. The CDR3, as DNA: TGCGCCAGCAGCTTGGAGGGCTATGAAGCTTTCTTT. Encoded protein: CASSLEGYEAFF.

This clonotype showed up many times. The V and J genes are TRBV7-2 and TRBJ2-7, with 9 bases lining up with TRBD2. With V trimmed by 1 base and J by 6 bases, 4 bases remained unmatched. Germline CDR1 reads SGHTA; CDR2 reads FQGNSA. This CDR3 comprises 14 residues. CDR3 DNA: TGTGCCAGCAGCTTAGTAGCGGGAGCTGCCGAGCAGTACTTC. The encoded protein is CASSLVAGAAEQYF.